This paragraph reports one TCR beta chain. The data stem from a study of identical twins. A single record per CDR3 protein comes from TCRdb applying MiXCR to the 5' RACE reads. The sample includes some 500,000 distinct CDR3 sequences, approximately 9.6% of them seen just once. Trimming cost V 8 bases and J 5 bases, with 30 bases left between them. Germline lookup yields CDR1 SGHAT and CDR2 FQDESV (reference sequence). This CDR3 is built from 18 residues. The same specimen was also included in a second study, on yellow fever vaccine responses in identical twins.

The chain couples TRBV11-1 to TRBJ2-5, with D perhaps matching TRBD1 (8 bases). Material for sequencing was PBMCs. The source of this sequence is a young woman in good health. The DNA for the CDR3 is TGTGCCAGCCTCACGAAGAGGCGGGGGCAGGGGGCGCTGGAGACCCAGTACTTC. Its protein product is CASLTKRRGQGALETQYF.